This is a list of T cell receptor beta chains from one sample in a study of T cell responses to AZD1222 COVID-19 vaccine. Assay used: immunoSEQ multiplex PCR; TCRdb lists only in-frame clones, some missing. The sample shows some 110,000 clones, about 87% of them seen only once. The sequencing here drew on peripheral blood, taken on day 0 of AZD1222 vaccination. The receptors stem from an adult in good health. Each CDR3 is given with its conserved first and last residue. D genes are given only for firm matches. Rows give clone size only sometimes, using once, few, many, or a class for an expanded clone.

CDR3 DNA: TGTGCCAGCAGCTTGAGGGTTAACACTGAAGCTTTCTTT
CDR3 protein: CASSLRVNTEAFF
J gene: TRBJ1-1
clone size: .
D gene: .
V gene: TRBV11-3

CDR3 DNA: TGTGCCACCTCACGCCGGATCGAGAACTCCTACGAGCAGTACTTC
CDR3 protein: CATSRRIENSYEQYF
J gene: TRBJ2-7
clone size: .
D gene: .
V gene: TRBV13

CDR3 DNA: TGTGCCAGCAGCCCCGACAGCCGGGGGAGATCCCTCCACTTT
CDR3 protein: CASSPDSRGRSLHF
J gene: TRBJ1-6
clone size: .
D gene: .
V gene: TRBV6-4

CDR3 DNA: TGCAGCGTTATTCCAGGGGGCTCTGGAAACACCATATATTTT
CDR3 protein: CSVIPGGSGNTIYF
J gene: TRBJ1-3
clone size: .
D gene: TRBD1
V gene: TRBV29-1

CDR3 DNA: TGTGCCAGCAGTTACAACCCCCCGACTCTTAATGAAAAACTGTTTTTT
CDR3 protein: CASSYNPPTLNEKLFF
J gene: TRBJ1-4
clone size: .
D gene: .
V gene: TRBV6-5

CDR3 DNA: TGCGCCAGCAGTGACAGGTGGGATAACACTGAAGCTTTCTTT
CDR3 protein: CASSDRWDNTEAFF
J gene: TRBJ1-1
clone size: .
D gene: .
V gene: TRBV10-2

CDR3 DNA: TGTGCCAGCAGCTTAGTTTCAGGGGGCAACTCCTACGAGCAGTACTTC
CDR3 protein: CASSLVSGGNSYEQYF
J gene: TRBJ2-7
clone size: once
D gene: TRBD1
V gene: TRBV11-2

CDR3 DNA: TGTGCCAGCAGCTTAGCCAGGGATGGGAGCTCCTATAATTCACCCCTCCACTTT
CDR3 protein: CASSLARDGSSYNSPLHF
J gene: TRBJ1-6
clone size: .
D gene: .
V gene: TRBV7-2

CDR3 DNA: TGTGCCAGCAGCTTGCTCCAGGGGGCCAGCACTGAAGCTTTCTTT
CDR3 protein: CASSLLQGASTEAFF
J gene: TRBJ1-1
clone size: many
D gene: TRBD1
V gene: TRBV5-4

CDR3 DNA: TGTGCCAGTAGTACCAAGACAGGGGGCGCCTACTATGGCTACACCTTC
CDR3 protein: CASSTKTGGAYYGYTF
J gene: TRBJ1-2
clone size: .
D gene: TRBD1
V gene: TRBV19

CDR3 DNA: TGTGCCAGCAGTGTGAGAGCGAGCTCCTACAATGAGCAGTTCTTC
CDR3 protein: CASSVRASSYNEQFF
J gene: TRBJ2-1
clone size: .
D gene: .
V gene: TRBV2

CDR3 DNA: TGTGCCAGCAGTGACCCGGGACTAGCGGGGCGCACAGATACGCAGTATTTT
CDR3 protein: CASSDPGLAGRTDTQYF
J gene: TRBJ2-3
clone size: .
D gene: TRBD2
V gene: TRBV6-1

CDR3 DNA: TGTGCCAGCAGCCAACATGGGGCTCATCAAGAGACCCAGTACTTC
CDR3 protein: CASSQHGAHQETQYF
J gene: TRBJ2-5
clone size: .
D gene: .
V gene: TRBV7-3

CDR3 DNA: TGTGCCAGCAGCCAGGGGGTGGGACTAGCGAGCGAGCAGTACTTC
CDR3 protein: CASSQGVGLASEQYF
J gene: TRBJ2-7
clone size: .
D gene: TRBD2
V gene: TRBV3-1/TRBV3-2